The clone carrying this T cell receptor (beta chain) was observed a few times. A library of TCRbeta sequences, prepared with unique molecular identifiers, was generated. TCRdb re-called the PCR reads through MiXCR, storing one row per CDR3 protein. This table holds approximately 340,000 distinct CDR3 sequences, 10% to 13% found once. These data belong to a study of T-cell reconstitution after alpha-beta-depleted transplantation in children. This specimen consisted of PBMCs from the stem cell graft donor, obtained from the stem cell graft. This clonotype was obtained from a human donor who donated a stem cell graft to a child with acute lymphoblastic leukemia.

CDR3 protein: CASSLGLGTRVYEQYF. For the CDR3, the DNA is TGTGCCAGCAGCTTAGGGCTAGGGACTAGAGTCTACGAGCAGTACTTC. The chain is built from TRBV7-9 and TRBJ2-7; 8 nucleotides align to TRBD2. The CDR3 consists of 16 residues. V trimming: 1 base; J trimming: 3 bases; junction bases outside the gene matches: 8. Germline values: CDR1 SEHNR, CDR2 FQNEAQ (reference sequence).